The source of this TCR beta chain is a study of blood T cell repertoires in COVID-19. In the study overall: Whether acute or convalescent, the COVID-19 samples came from the United States, Italy and Spain.

Germline V lookup: CDR1 SQVTM, CDR2 ANQGSEA. The CDR3 totals 13 residues. Between the trimmed V and J ends, which lost 1 base and 2 bases, there was a span of 8 bases. Data came from immunoSEQ multiplex PCR; TCRdb stores just in-frame clones and leaves some out. The data hold 130,000 or so clones, with approximately 86% observed a single time. This chain links TRBV29-1 with TRBJ1-2, with no clear D. This receptor was taken from a woman aged 55-70 years with acute or convalescent COVID-19. Sequenced material: peripheral blood. Here the CDR3 DNA reads TGCAGCGTTGAAGTTGCGTTGAACTATGGCTACACCTTC. It codes for CSVEVALNYGYTF.